What follows are 13 T cell receptor beta chains derived from one specimen sequenced in a study of cytomegalovirus exposure and HLA in healthy donors. The study ran its PCR with 60 Vbeta and 13 Jbeta primers. Assay used: immunoSEQ multiplex PCR; TCRdb lists only in-frame clones, some missing. Among 200,000 or so clones listed, 60% to 80% were seen once. The sequenced material came from PBMCs. The receptor set was obtained from a male donor in good health and CMV-seronegative.

The rearrangement uses TRBV7-6 and TRBJ2-6, with D possibly TRBD2 on 5 matching bases. Germline values: CDR1 SGHVS, CDR2 FNYEAQ. V dropped 1 base and J dropped 1 base, with 8 bases sitting between them. The CDR3 sequence is 16 residues long. The CDR3 protein is CASSLVAGSGANVLTF. The CDR3 DNA follows: TGTGCCAGCAGCTTAGTGGCGGGTTCTGGGGCCAACGTCCTGACTTTC.

The rearrangement uses TRBV7-8 and TRBJ2-1; 8 bases align to TRBD2. V dropped 5 bases and J dropped 8; count of bases not matched to a gene: 8. Germline assignment: CDR1 SGHVS and CDR2 FQNEAQ. This CDR3 has 14 amino acids. Here the CDR3 DNA reads TGTGCCAGCAGCCCCCGGACGGGGGGGGATGAGCAGTTCTTC. This encodes CASSPRTGGDEQFF.

This chain joins TRBV7-3 and TRBJ2-3; D is ambiguous. From germline, CDR1 is SGHTA and CDR2 FQGTGA. Trimming removed 5 bases from V and 5 bases from J, with 8 bases in between. The CDR3 is 12 residues long. The DNA for the CDR3 is TGTGCCAGCAGCCACCCAGGAGATACGCAGTATTTT. Protein product: CASSHPGDTQYF.

The J gene is TRBJ2-1, the V gene TRBV21-1; no DNA check was done on the table's D call, TRBD2. TRBV21-1 is marked as a pseudogene. This CDR3 is 15 amino acids long. The CDR3 loop reads CASSRVSGPYNEQFF. CDR3 nucleotide sequence: TGTGCCAGCAGCAGAGTCAGCGGGCCTTACAATGAGCAGTTCTTC.

This clone has just one count. The chain is built from TRBV5-4 and TRBJ2-1; TRBD1 is a possible D gene (8 bases). Trimming cost V 3 bases and J 14 bases, with 27 bases left between them. The CDR3 has 16 amino acids. Germline V gives CDR1 SGHNT, CDR2 YYREEE (reference sequence). In nucleotides, the CDR3 is TGTGCCAGCAGCTCCTTACAGGGGGGCAGCGGGACGGTGGAGTTCTTC. The encoded protein is CASSSLQGGSGTVEFF.

The CDR3 nucleotides are TGCGCCACCTCATGGGCGCCCGAGCAGTTCTTC. Its translation: CATSWAPEQFF. J is TRBJ2-1 and V is TRBV5-1; D gene uncertain. Between the trimmed V and J ends, which lost 9 bases and 10 bases, there was a span of 14 bases. The length of the CDR3 is 11 residues. Germline V CDR1 and CDR2: SGHRS, YFSETQ.

The V gene is TRBV4-1, the J gene TRBJ1-3; D might be TRBD1 (6 bases). CDR1 and CDR2 (germline): MGHRA, YSYEKL. Trimming removed 1 base at V and 5 bases at J, with 18 bases between. CDR3 length equals 17 residues. Written as DNA, the CDR3 is TGCGCCAGCAGCCAAGGGGGGGGCCGGGGAGCGAGAAACACCATATATTTT. As protein: CASSQGGGRGARNTIYF.

This clone appeared a few times. V usage is TRBV7-2 and J usage is TRBJ2-5, with a possible D match to TRBD1 (6 bases). CDR1 and CDR2 (germline): SGHTA, FQGNSA. The V gene lost 2 bases and the J gene lost 5 bases, with 9 bases spanning the gap. The CDR3 runs to 13 residues. CDR3 protein: CASSLNRDETQYF. CDR3 nucleotides: TGTGCCAGCAGCTTAAACAGGGATGAGACCCAGTACTTC.

The chain has TRBV9 and TRBJ2-7, with 7 positions matching TRBD2. CDR3 size: 15 residues. V was clipped by 4 bases and J by 0 bases; unmatched bases: 7. Germline lookup yields CDR1 SGDLS and CDR2 YYNGEE. CDR3 sequence reads: CASSPWGGNSYEQYF. The CDR3 DNA reads TGTGCCAGCAGCCCCTGGGGGGGTAACTCCTACGAGCAGTACTTC.

This clone was detected only a few times. The chain employs TRBV6-1 and TRBJ2-3, with a weak D call TRBD1 (5 bases). V was pared by 2 bases and J by 5 bases, with 11 bases between. The germline gives CDR1 MNHNS, CDR2 SASEGT. This CDR3 has 14 amino acids. The CDR3 region is CASSERGVGDTQYF. The CDR3, as DNA: TGTGCCAGCAGTGAAAGGGGCGTAGGAGATACGCAGTATTTT.

The chain recombines TRBV10-3 with TRBJ2-7; 8 bases line up with TRBD2. The V segment lost 3 bases and the J segment 6 bases; nucleotides outside the gene matches: 7. The germline gives CDR1 ENHRY, CDR2 SYGVKD. CDR3 size: 14 residues. CDR3 sequence (DNA): TGTGCCATCAGTGACGAGACTAGCGTCAGCGAGCAGTACTTC. This sequence encodes CAISDETSVSEQYF.

This clone was counted between two and nine times. This chain joins TRBV7-9 and TRBJ2-2; possibly TRBD2 for D (5 bases). The germline V gene has CDR1 SEHNR and CDR2 FQNEAQ (reference sequence). There are 15 residues in the CDR3. Trimming took off 2 bases at V and 4 bases at J, with 11 bases between the two ends. CDR3 region: CASSLRGILTGELFF. DNA for the CDR3: TGTGCCAGCAGCTTACGGGGTATTCTCACCGGGGAGCTGTTTTTT.

The rearrangement joins TRBV5-1 to TRBJ2-5, with 7 bases lining up with TRBD1. This CDR3 region has 15 residues. Germline V lookup: CDR1 SGHRS, CDR2 YFSETQ. After removal of 3 bases from V and 1 base from J, the junction contained 6 bases not matched to a gene. CDR3 region: CASSYLWDSQETQYF. The CDR3 DNA reads as TGCGCCAGCAGCTACCTTTGGGACAGCCAAGAGACCCAGTACTTC.